Sequencing of this TCR beta chain was carried out in a study of T-cell memory formation after mild COVID-19. Findings and caveats of the study: Clones that shrank (day 15 to 85) were balanced CD4/CD8, whereas later expanders leaned CD4+. CD4+ contracting clones were mainly CM and EM; CD8+ ones, EMRA.

Remarks on this clonotype: Antigen: not known.

TCRdb reprocessed the 5' RACE reads via MiXCR and lists one record per CDR3 protein. The sample has around 530,000 distinct CDR3 sequences; less than 25% are singletons. The specimen sequenced was PBMCs or a T cell subset sorted from them (not recorded which). This clonotype was sampled from an adult woman who had mild COVID-19 (a few samples of this study predate the infection). Cell type and time point are not known.

CDR3 bases: TGTGCAAGTCGCCCTAACGGGACAGGCCCTAGCACTGAAGCTTTCTTT. Translating it yields CASRPNGTGPSTEAFF. The chain has TRBV12-2 and TRBJ1-1; TRBD1 was called by the table and not checked on the DNA. TRBV12-2 is deemed a pseudogene. This CDR3 region has 16 residues.